A single sample is the source of the 20 T cell receptor beta chains below, sequenced in a study of blood T cell repertoires in COVID-19. The assay was immunoSEQ multiplex PCR, and TCRdb's table has in-frame clones only and misses some. The sample lists about 200,000 clones, about 94% seen once, with 0.7% to 0.85% in the top ten. Sample: peripheral blood. Receptors originate from a man in his fifties or sixties with COVID-19, enrolled during active disease.

The CDR3 nucleotides are TGTGCCAGCAGGACTAGCGGGGGAGTACAGTTCTTC. Amino acids: CASRTSGGVQFF. J is TRBJ2-1 and V is TRBV3-1 (or the pseudogene TRBV3-2); 12 nucleotides align to TRBD2. The CDR3 totals 12 residues. The V and J ends lost 6 bases and 13 bases, in that order; junction bases with no gene match: 4. Germline-derived CDR1 and CDR2 are LGHDT and YNNKEL (reference sequence).

Here the CDR3 DNA reads TGTGCCAGCAGCTTAGCTTTGGGACTAGTTGGCACAGATACGCAGTATTTT. Its protein product is CASSLALGLVGTDTQYF. The chain links TRBV7-9 to TRBJ2-3, with 8 bases that match TRBD2. This CDR3 contains 17 residues. Germline assignment: CDR1 SEHNR and CDR2 FQNEAQ (reference sequence). V shed 0 bases, J shed 1 base, and the junction held 6 bases outside the gene matches. Full variable domain (missing parts from reference TRBV7-9 and TRBJ2-3): DTGVSQNPRHKITKRGQNVTFRCDPISEHNRLYWYRQTLGQGPEFLTYFQNEAQLEKSRLLSDRFSAERPKGSFSTLEIQRTEQGDSAMYLCASSLALGLVGTDTQYFGPGTRLTVL.

The CDR3 loop is CASSLATGDNSPLHF. In nucleotides, the CDR3 is TGTGCCAGCAGCCTCGCGACAGGGGATAATTCACCCCTCCACTTT. The chain uses TRBV4-2 and TRBJ1-6, with TRBD1 identical over 8 bases. Germline V gene data show CDR1 as LGHNA and CDR2 as YNFKEQ. Unmatched junction bases numbered 4, after V lost 4 bases and J lost 5 bases. The CDR3 covers 15 residues.

This clone has a handful of counts. J is TRBJ2-7 and V is TRBV5-1; 11 bases are a match to TRBD2. CDR1 is SGHRS and CDR2 is YFSETQ in the germline V gene. The CDR3 extends over 15 amino acids. Trimming took 4 bases from V and 2 from J; bases not matched to a gene: 5. In DNA form, the CDR3 reads TGCGCCAGCAGCGCTACTAGCGGGGGCCCCTACGAGCAGTACTTC. Amino acids: CASSATSGGPYEQYF.

This clone has a single count. The genes are TRBV28 and TRBJ2-7; 11 bases fit TRBD2. The CDR3 has 15 residues. CDR1 and CDR2 (germline): MDHEN, SYDVKM. The V segment lost 6 bases and the J segment 1 base; nucleotides outside the gene matches: 5. Written as DNA, the CDR3 is TGTGCCAGCAGCACGACTAGCGGGGCTTCCTACGAGCAGTACTTC. Translating it yields CASSTTSGASYEQYF.

The rearrangement uses TRBV7-3 and TRBJ2-1; the match to TRBD1 covers 8 bases. With 4 bases clipped from V and 4 bases from J, the junction kept 9 bases outside the gene matches. The CDR3 is 16 amino acids. CDR1 and CDR2 from the germline V gene are SGHTA and FQGTGA. CDR3 residues: CASSSRTGPSYNEQFF. Written as DNA, the CDR3 is TGTGCCAGCAGCTCCCGGACAGGGCCCTCGTACAATGAGCAGTTCTTC.

Here the CDR3 reads CASSSSGVKLFF. The CDR3 bases are TGTGCCAGCAGCTCCTCAGGGGTAAAACTGTTTTTT. V and J are TRBV5-6 and TRBJ1-4; TRBD1 is a possible D gene (6 bases). Trimming stripped 3 bases from V and 10 bases from J, with 10 bases between. This CDR3 region has 12 residues. CDR1 and CDR2 (germline): SGHDT, YYEEEE.

This chain links TRBV18 with TRBJ2-7, with D perhaps TRBD2 (5 bases). The ends were cut back, 3 bases at V and 5 bases at J, with 11 bases in the middle. The CDR3 length is 13 residues. Germline V CDR1 and CDR2: KGHSH, LQKENI. The CDR3 DNA sequence: TGTGCCAGCTCACCTTATACTAGTGACGAGCAGTACTTC. Protein sequence: CASSPYTSDEQYF. The whole variable domain, filled in from reference TRBV18 and TRBJ2-7, reads NAGVMQNPRHLVRRRGQEARLRCSPMKGHSHVYWYRQLPEEGLKFMVYLQKENIIDESGMPKERFSAEFPKEGPSILRIQQVVRGDSAAYFCASSPYTSDEQYFGPGTRLTVT.

CDR3 sequence (DNA): TGTGCCTGGAACCCCTTCGACTCCAGCTCCTACAATGAGCAGTTCTTC. This encodes CAWNPFDSSSYNEQFF. The genes are TRBV30 and TRBJ2-1, with unresolved D. The CDR3 has 16 amino acids. Germline CDR1 GTSNPN, CDR2 SVGIG (reference sequence). V dropped 4 bases and J dropped 0 bases, with 16 bases sitting between them.

V gene TRBV19 combines with J gene TRBJ1-5; no clear D gene. The germline CDR1 and CDR2 sequences are LNHDA and SQIVND (reference sequence). This CDR3 comprises 16 residues. With 4 bases removed from V and 6 bases from J, the gap between germline ends came to 19 bases. The CDR3 here is CASSTNAGKSIQPQHF. The DNA of the CDR3 is TGTGCCAGTAGTACAAATGCCGGGAAGTCGATTCAGCCCCAGCATTTT.

This clone was picked up one time. The V gene is TRBV7-9, the J gene TRBJ2-1; TRBD2 matches at 12 bases. CDR3 length: 15 residues. Germline values: CDR1 SEHNR, CDR2 FQNEAQ (reference sequence). The V and J ends lost 2 bases and 6 bases, in that order; junction bases with no gene match: 2. As DNA, the CDR3 is TGTGCCAGCAGCTTAACTAGCGGGAGGAGCAATGAGCAGTTCTTC. Protein sequence: CASSLTSGRSNEQFF.

V gene TRBV12-3 or TRBV12-4 combines with J gene TRBJ1-1, with D uncertain. V gave up 6 bases and J gave up 1 base, with 9 bases separating them. CDR3 length equals 13 residues. The CDR3 coding sequence is TGTGCCAGCAGCCCGGGAGGGAACACTGAAGCTTTCTTT. Protein sequence: CASSPGGNTEAFF.

The chain joins TRBV28 to TRBJ1-2, with TRBD1 matching over 7 bases. The V gene end was trimmed by 6 bases and the J gene end by 3 bases; junction bases not matched to a gene: 4. The CDR3 is 13 residues long. CDR1 and CDR2 from the germline V gene are MDHEN and SYDVKM. DNA of the CDR3: TGTGCCAGCAGGGCGGGACAGTACTATGGCTACACCTTC. This translates into CASRAGQYYGYTF.

The chain uses TRBV7-2 and TRBJ2-2, with D maybe TRBD1 (6 bases). The CDR3 contains 14 residues. V lost 2 bases to trimming and J lost 4 bases, with 8 bases between them. CDR1 SGHTA and CDR2 FQGNSA come from the germline V gene. Here the CDR3 reads CASSLWGPTGELFF. Written as DNA, the CDR3 is TGTGCCAGCAGCTTATGGGGGCCCACCGGGGAGCTGTTTTTT.

This clone turned up a few times. The chain couples TRBV4-1 to TRBJ2-2; D ambiguous. The V end was cut by 2 bases, the J end by 3 bases, with 4 bases between. CDR1 is MGHRA and CDR2 is YSYEKL in the germline V gene. This CDR3 comprises 13 residues. Here the CDR3 reads CASSQSYTGELFF. CDR3 DNA sequence: TGCGCCAGCAGCCAATCCTACACCGGGGAGCTGTTTTTT.

The chain is built from TRBV5-1 and TRBJ1-6, with unresolved D. Germline CDR1 reads SGHRS; CDR2 reads YFSETQ. The CDR3 extends over 16 amino acids. V lost 4 bases to trimming and J lost 7 bases, with 18 bases between them. The CDR3 sequence is CASSVTLDPLNSPLHF. In DNA form, the CDR3 reads TGCGCCAGCAGCGTGACCCTAGACCCGCTCAATTCACCCCTCCACTTT.

The genes are TRBV28 and TRBJ1-5, with 9 bases matching TRBD1. The CDR3 extends over 15 amino acids. The trim removed 2 bases at V and 6 bases at J, leaving 5 bases unmatched. Germline CDR1 MDHEN, CDR2 SYDVKM. The CDR3 nucleotides are TGTGCCAGCAGTTTACCACAGGGGGCTAGTCAGCCCCAGCATTTT. This codes for CASSLPQGASQPQHF.

The CDR3 DNA reads as TGTGCCAGCAGTGGAGCGGGAGTATCCAATGAGCAGTTCTTC. It yields the protein CASSGAGVSNEQFF. This chain connects TRBV25-1 to TRBJ2-1; 8 bases agree with TRBD2. Germline assignment: CDR1 MGHDK and CDR2 SYGVNS. The CDR3 consists of 14 residues. The V and J ends lost 4 bases and 6 bases, in that order; junction bases with no gene match: 5.

The chain is built from TRBV5-4 and TRBJ1-2; D perhaps matches TRBD1 (6 bases). V was shortened by 3 bases and J by 10 bases, with 13 bases between the two germline ends. The CDR3 is 12 amino acids. The V gene's germline CDR1 is SGHNT and CDR2 YYREEE (reference sequence). The CDR3 spells CASSYGTRVYTF. Written as DNA, the CDR3 is TGTGCCAGCAGCTACGGGACACGTGTCTACACCTTC.

The chain uses TRBV7-9 and TRBJ1-2; 8 bases are a match to TRBD1. The junction had 5 bases not matched to a gene; V was cut back by 1 base and J by 4 bases. Germline CDR1 is SEHNR and CDR2 is FQNEAQ (reference sequence). CDR3 length equals 15 residues. The CDR3 region is CASSLETGAFYGYTF. The CDR3 DNA reads TGTGCCAGCAGCTTAGAGACAGGGGCGTTCTATGGCTACACCTTC.